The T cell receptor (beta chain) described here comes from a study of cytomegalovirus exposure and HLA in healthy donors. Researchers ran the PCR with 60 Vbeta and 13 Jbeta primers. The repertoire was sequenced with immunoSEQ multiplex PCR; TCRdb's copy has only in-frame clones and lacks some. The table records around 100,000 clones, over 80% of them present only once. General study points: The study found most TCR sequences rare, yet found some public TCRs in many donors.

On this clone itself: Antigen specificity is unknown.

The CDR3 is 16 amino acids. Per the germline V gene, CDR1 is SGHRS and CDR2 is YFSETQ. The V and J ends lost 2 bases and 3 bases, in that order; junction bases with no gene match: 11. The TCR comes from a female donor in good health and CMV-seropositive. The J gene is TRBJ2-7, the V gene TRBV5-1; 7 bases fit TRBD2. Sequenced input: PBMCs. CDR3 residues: CASSFGATGEGYEQYF. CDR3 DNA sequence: TGCGCCAGCAGCTTCGGCGCAACGGGGGAGGGCTACGAGCAGTACTTC.